This T cell receptor delta chain is drawn from a study of Vδ1+ human thymocytes. Study-level findings and limits: In the thymus, TRG and TRD repertoires looked highly polyclonal with Gaussian CDR3 lengths. The authors advised highly purified populations and single-cell validation. Donors shared many TRG clonotypes but few TRD clonotypes.

Alphabeta T cells were depleted, then CD3+ Vdelta1+ Vdelta2- thymocytes were FACS-sorted. Extracted RNA was reverse transcribed into cDNA. Multiplex PCR used pooled V-gene forward primers and a constant-region reverse primer to amplify CDR3s. TCRdb re-called clones from the multiplex PCR reads using CATT. This sample has under 80,000 delta-chain clones, with approximately 37% found just once. The CDR3 loop spans 20 amino acids. The germline V gene has CDR1 TVYSNPD and CDR2 GDNSRS (reference sequence). V shed 1 base and J 0 bases; nucleotides not matched to a gene: 20. A note on this clone: The antigen remains unidentified.

This TCR was sampled from a boy under two years old who had congenital heart surgery. Sequenced material: Vdelta1+ gamma-delta thymocytes from the thymus. Regarding subset: FACS-sorted CD3+ TCRalphabeta- TCRVdelta1+ TCRVdelta2- thymocytes. The J gene is TRDJ1, the V gene TRDV3; 10 bases agree with TRDD3. The CDR3 DNA reads as TGTGCCTTTATTCTCCGAGGGCTTACTGGGGGATTCGCGTACACCGATAAACTCATCTTT. Translation gives CAFILRGLTGGFAYTDKLIF.